This TCR beta chain was documented in a study of blood T cells in healthy people across ages. Overall study context: Template-switching capture recovered about one barcoded beta molecule per two T cells.

Overall study results and limits: Age advanced and TCR beta diversity per million T cells fell, roughly linearly.

Isolated per sample were at least 6 million PBMCs. The CDR3 extends over 17 amino acids. The V and J ends lost 6 bases and 11 bases, in that order; junction bases with no gene match: 24. Germline values: CDR1 LGHNA, CDR2 YNFKEQ. Primed by a sample-barcoded 5' primer and a J-beta primer mix, a second PCR proceeded for roughly 6 to 12 cycles. Each cDNA molecule was tagged by a template-switch adaptor that had 12 random nucleotides. TCRdb processed the 5' RACE reads anew with MiXCR; each CDR3 protein has one entry. The sample lists 660,000 or so distinct CDR3 sequences; roughly 53% were seen once. Comments on this clonotype: Its antigen remains unidentified. A much larger clone sits a single nucleotide away, making a read error possible.

This receptor was identified in a man between 60 and 75 years old in good health. This chain links TRBV4-2 with TRBJ2-5; 7 bases map to TRBD2. Specimen: blood. CDR3 loop: CASSPGSAGETYNEQYF. In DNA form, the CDR3 reads TGTGCCAGCAGTCCGGGGTCGGCGGGGGAAACCTACAATGAGCAGTACTTC.